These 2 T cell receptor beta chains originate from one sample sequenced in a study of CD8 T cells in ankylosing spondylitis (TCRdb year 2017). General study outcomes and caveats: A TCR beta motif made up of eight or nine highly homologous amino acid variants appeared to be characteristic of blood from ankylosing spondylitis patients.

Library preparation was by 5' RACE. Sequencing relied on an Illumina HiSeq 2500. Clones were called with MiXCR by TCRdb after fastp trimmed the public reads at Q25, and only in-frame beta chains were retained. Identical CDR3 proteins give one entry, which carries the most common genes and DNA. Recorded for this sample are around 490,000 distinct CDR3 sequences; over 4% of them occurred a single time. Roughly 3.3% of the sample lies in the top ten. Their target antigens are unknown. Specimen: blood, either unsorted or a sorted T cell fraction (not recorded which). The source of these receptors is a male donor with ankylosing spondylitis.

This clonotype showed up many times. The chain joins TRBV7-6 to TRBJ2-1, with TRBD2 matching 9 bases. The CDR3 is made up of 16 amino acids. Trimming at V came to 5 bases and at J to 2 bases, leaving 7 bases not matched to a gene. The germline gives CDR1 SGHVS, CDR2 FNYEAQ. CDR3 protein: CASSSSGRNAYNEQFF. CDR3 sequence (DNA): TGTGCCAGCAGCAGTAGCGGGAGAAACGCCTACAATGAGCAGTTCTTC.

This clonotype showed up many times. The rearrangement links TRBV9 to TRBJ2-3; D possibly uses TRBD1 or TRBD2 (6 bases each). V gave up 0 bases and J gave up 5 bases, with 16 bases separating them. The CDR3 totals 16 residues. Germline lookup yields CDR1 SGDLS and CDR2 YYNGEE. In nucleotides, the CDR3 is TGTGCCAGCAGCGTAGGGGGGGCCCACCGGAGAGATACGCAGTATTTT. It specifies CASSVGGAHRRDTQYF.